A selection of T cell receptor beta chains follows, all from one sample in a study of T cells in Graves' hyperthyroidism and ophthalmopathy. TCRdb passed the multiplex PCR reads through MiXCR, listing each CDR3 protein once. The sample lists about 290,000 distinct CDR3 sequences, about 13% occurring once. Sequenced input: blood. These TCRs come from a woman between 35 and 50 years old with Graves' hyperthyroidism. Each CDR3 is given with its conserved first and last residue. D genes are given only for firm matches. Part of the rows lack a size; the others show once, few, many or a class for expanded clones.

V	J	length	D	size	DNA	CDR3
TRBV7-2	TRBJ2-5	15	.	many	TGTGCCAGCAGCTTAGGTCCTAGCCCGGGAGAGACCCAGTACTTC	CASSLGPSPGETQYF
TRBV14	TRBJ1-6	14	.	few	TGTGCCAGCAGCCAGGCGGTGCGGGATTCACCCCTCCACTTT	CASSQAVRDSPLHF
TRBV29-1	TRBJ1-1	14	.	many	TGCAGCGTTGAAACACGGGACGGAAGATTAGAAGCTTTCTTT	CSVETRDGRLEAFF
TRBV12-3/TRBV12-4	TRBJ2-6	19	.	.	TGTGCCAGCAGTTTTCGAGTGGGGGGCGCAATGTCAGGGGCCAACGTCCTGACTTTC	CASSFRVGGAMSGANVLTF
TRBV28	TRBJ1-5	15	TRBD1	many	TGTGCCAGCAGTTCCGGGGACAGGGGGAGGGTGCCCCAGCATTTT	CASSSGDRGRVPQHF
TRBV12-5	TRBJ2-7	14	.	many	TGTGCTAGTTTAGGGGACCGGGACTCCTACGAGCAGTACTTC	CASLGDRDSYEQYF
TRBV30	TRBJ2-2	12	.	.	TGTGCCTGGATCCGTAGCGGTGGGGAGCTGTTTTTT	CAWIRSGGELFF
TRBV6-2/TRBV6-3	TRBJ2-2	16	.	many	TGTGCCAGCAGTTACCGCCCAGTGGGAAGCACCGGGGAGCTGTTTTTT	CASSYRPVGSTGELFF
TRBV3-1	TRBJ2-3	14	.	many	TGTGCCAGCAGCGTGACTAGGCGGCCAGATACGCAGTATTTT	CASSVTRRPDTQYF
TRBV2	TRBJ1-3	15	TRBD1	once	TGTGCCAGCAGGGACAGGGGGGACTCTGGAAACACCATATATTTT	CASRDRGDSGNTIYF
TRBV9	TRBJ2-2	16	.	.	TGTGCCAGCAGCGGTTTGGGGGACGCGAACACCGGGGAGCTGTTTTTT	CASSGLGDANTGELFF
TRBV4-1	TRBJ1-2	19	TRBD1	many	TGCGCCAGCAGCCAAGACGGGGACAGGGACCCTCGTTGGGGTAGTGGCTACACCTTC	CASSQDGDRDPRWGSGYTF
TRBV3-1	TRBJ2-6	19	TRBD2	.	TGTGCCAGCAGCCCTCGACTAGCGGGAGTTCGCTCTGGGGCCAACGTCCTGACTTTC	CASSPRLAGVRSGANVLTF
TRBV24-1	TRBJ2-3	14	TRBD2	.	TGTGCCACCAGTGATCGTAGACTAGCGGGGAGGCAGTATTTT	CATSDRRLAGRQYF
TRBV15	TRBJ1-5	16	TRBD1	many	TGTGCCACCAGCAGAGATGGGACAGGGACGAATCAGCCCCAGCATTTT	CATSRDGTGTNQPQHF
TRBV12-3/TRBV12-4	TRBJ2-1	14	TRBD2	many	TGTGCCAGCAGTTTGTTAGCGGGTGGGGATGAGCAGTTCTTC	CASSLLAGGDEQFF
TRBV20-1	TRBJ1-1	16	TRBD1	many	TGCAGTGCTAGAGATTCAGGGGGGACCTTGAACACTGAAGCTTTCTTT	CSARDSGGTLNTEAFF
TRBV2	TRBJ2-1	15	TRBD1	many	TGTGCCAGCAGTGGTATCGGGACAGGGGGGAATGAGCAGTTCTTC	CASSGIGTGGNEQFF
TRBV20-1	TRBJ2-3	12	.	.	TGCAGTGCTAGAGAACAGATAGATACGCAGTATTTT	CSAREQIDTQYF
TRBV7-2	TRBJ2-3	13	.	few	TGTGCCAGCAGCTTGAGACGGAAAGATACGCAGTATTTT	CASSLRRKDTQYF
TRBV24-1	TRBJ1-2	15	.	many	TGTGCCACCAGTGATACAATAGGGTCTACCTATGGCTACACCTTC	CATSDTIGSTYGYTF
TRBV10-3	TRBJ1-6	14	.	many	TGTGCCATCAGGGGGGACACAAAAAATTCACCCCTCCACTTT	CAIRGDTKNSPLHF
TRBV7-9	TRBJ2-3	17	TRBD2	many	TGTGCCAGCAGCTTAGCACTCGGACTAGCGGGCACAGATACGCAGTATTTT	CASSLALGLAGTDTQYF
TRBV9	TRBJ2-7	14	.	.	TGTGCCAGCAGCGTAGGAGGACAGAACTACGAGCAGTACTTC	CASSVGGQNYEQYF
TRBV29-1	TRBJ1-2	14	TRBD1	many	TGCAGCGACAGGGGGACCTCCGCTAACTATGGCTACACCTTC	CSDRGTSANYGYTF
TRBV7-2	TRBJ2-1	16	TRBD1	.	TGTGCCAGCAGTTCAACCGGGACAGGGGTGAGAAATGAGCAGTTCTTC	CASSSTGTGVRNEQFF
TRBV28	TRBJ2-7	14	.	many	TGTGCCAGCAGACTTAACCCGTCGTTCTACGAGCAGTACTTC	CASRLNPSFYEQYF
TRBV27	TRBJ2-3	13	.	many	TGTGCCAGCAGTAGTTATCGCACAGATACGCAGTATTTT	CASSSYRTDTQYF
TRBV12-3/TRBV12-4	TRBJ2-5	13	.	many	TGTGCCAGCAAGGACGCCAACCAAGAGACCCAGTACTTC	CASKDANQETQYF
TRBV29-1	TRBJ1-1	11	.	many	TGCAGCGTGCTAAGCGGGGGAAGAGCTTTCTTT	CSVLSGGRAFF
TRBV15	TRBJ2-3	16	TRBD2	many	TGTGCCACCAGCAGAGATAGGAGCGGGAGGGGGGGTACGCAGTATTTT	CATSRDRSGRGGTQYF
TRBV6-5	TRBJ2-3	15	TRBD2	.	TGTGCCAGCAGTTACTCACTAGCGGACCCAGATACGCAGTATTTT	CASSYSLADPDTQYF
TRBV28	TRBJ1-6	13	.	many	TGTGCCAGCAGTTTGGGGGGCAATTCACCCCTCCACTTT	CASSLGGNSPLHF
TRBV2	TRBJ2-7	14	.	many	TGTGCCAGCAGTGCTGGCGATTACTCCTACGAGCAGTACTTC	CASSAGDYSYEQYF
TRBV7-9	TRBJ1-1	13	.	many	TGTGCCAGCAGCTTATCCCCTGGGGCTGAAGCTTTCTTT	CASSLSPGAEAFF
TRBV28	TRBJ2-7	12	.	many	TGTGCCAGCAGTTTGGGACGGTACGAGCAGTACTTC	CASSLGRYEQYF
TRBV28	TRBJ2-1	13	.	many	TGTGCCAGCATGGGCTCACCGGGCTTTGAGCAGTTCTTC	CASMGSPGFEQFF
TRBV3-1	TRBJ1-1	16	TRBD1	many	TGTGCCAGCAGCCAAGGTTTGGACAGGACGAACACTGAAGCTTTCTTT	CASSQGLDRTNTEAFF
TRBV2	TRBJ1-4	15	.	many	TGTGCCAGCAGTGAAGCGGGGCAGGGTGGTGAAAAACTGTTTTTT	CASSEAGQGGEKLFF
TRBV6-2/TRBV6-3	TRBJ2-5	15	TRBD2	.	TGTGCCAGCGGCCCAACTGGGGGGGGTACCGAGACCCAGTACTTC	CASGPTGGGTETQYF
TRBV10-3	TRBJ1-5	13	.	many	TGTGCCATACAGGCGGCGGGCAATCAGCCCCAGCATTTT	CAIQAAGNQPQHF
TRBV14	TRBJ1-6	16	.	few	TGTGCCAGCAGTCCAAGGATAGGAGACCGCAATTCACCCCTCCACTTT	CASSPRIGDRNSPLHF
TRBV6-1	TRBJ1-1	14	.	many	TGTGCCAGCACCAGGGACTTCTGGACGACTGAAGCTTTCTTT	CASTRDFWTTEAFF
TRBV20-1	TRBJ1-5	15	.	.	TGCAGTGCTAGTCGGCGGGGGTATAGCAATCAGCCCCAGCATTTT	CSASRRGYSNQPQHF
TRBV20-1	TRBJ2-1	16	TRBD2	few	TGCATGCCGGCTAGCGGGAGTGGGTGGGTCGTCAATGAGCAGTTCTTC	CMPASGSGWVVNEQFF
TRBV2	TRBJ2-1	15	TRBD2	many	TGTGCCAGCGCGGGAGGGACTAGCGGCTACAATGAGCAGTTCTTC	CASAGGTSGYNEQFF
TRBV28	TRBJ1-2	12	.	many	TGTGCCAGCAGTTCAGGAGGAAGTGGCTACACCTTC	CASSSGGSGYTF
TRBV28	TRBJ2-7	17	TRBD1	many	TGTGCCAGCAGTTCTATATGGGGGACAGGGTCCACCTACGAGCAGTACTTC	CASSSIWGTGSTYEQYF
TRBV12-3/TRBV12-4	TRBJ2-2	17	TRBD2	many	TGTGCCAGCAGTATACTGGGTAGCGGGACGAACACCGGGGAGCTGTTTTTT	CASSILGSGTNTGELFF